The 3 T cell receptor beta chains below were found in one sample sequenced in a study of blood T cell repertoires in COVID-19. Using immunoSEQ multiplex PCR, the repertoire was profiled, and TCRdb retains in-frame clones only, with some absent. This table has around 230,000 clones, 87% appearing once. Specimen: peripheral blood. The source of these receptors is a man aged 60-69 years who had recovered from COVID-19.

The chain couples TRBV20-1 to TRBJ1-2; D perhaps matches TRBD1 (6 bases). Germline assignment: CDR1 DFQATT and CDR2 SNEGSKA (reference sequence). With 3 bases removed from V and 7 bases from J, the gap between germline ends came to 12 bases. The CDR3 is 12 residues long. The CDR3 spells CSASSGGTGYTF. The DNA for the CDR3 is TGCAGTGCTAGTTCGGGGGGCACTGGCTACACCTTC.

This clone has only a few counts. The same CDR3 also results from other DNA sequences found in this sample. The chain uses TRBV7-9 and TRBJ2-7; 7 bases are shared with TRBD1. Germline trimming cut 2 bases from V and 2 bases from J; bases unmatched to any gene: 3. This CDR3 is 14 amino acids long. The V gene's germline CDR1 is SEHNR and CDR2 FQNEAQ (reference sequence). The CDR3 sequence: CASSLRQGAYEQYF. CDR3 DNA sequence: TGTGCCAGCAGCTTACGGCAGGGGGCCTACGAGCAGTACTTC.

The chain has TRBV24-1 and TRBJ2-1, with 9 bases aligning to TRBD2. The CDR3 spans 20 residues. J lost 0 bases, V lost 4 bases, and 15 bases had no gene match. Germline V gene sequence: CDR1 KGHDR, CDR2 SFDVKD. CDR3 DNA: TGTGCCACCAGTGACCAGAATTTCGGCGGGGGGGTCCTCTCCTACAATGAGCAGTTCTTC. The encoded protein is CATSDQNFGGGVLSYNEQFF.